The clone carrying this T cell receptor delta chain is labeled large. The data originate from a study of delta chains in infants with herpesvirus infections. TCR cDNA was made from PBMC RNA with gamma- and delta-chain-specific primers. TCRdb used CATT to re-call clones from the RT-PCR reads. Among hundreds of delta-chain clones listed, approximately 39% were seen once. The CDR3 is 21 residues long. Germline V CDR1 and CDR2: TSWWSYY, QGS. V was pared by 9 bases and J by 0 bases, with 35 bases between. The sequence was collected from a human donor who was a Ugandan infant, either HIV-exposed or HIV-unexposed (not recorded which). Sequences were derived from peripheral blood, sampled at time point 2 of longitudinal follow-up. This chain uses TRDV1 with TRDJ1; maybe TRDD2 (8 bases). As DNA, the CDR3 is TGTGCTCTCGAGGCCTTCCTAGGTTATTGGGGGACCCCCGGGTACACCGATAAACTCATCTTT. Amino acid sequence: CALEAFLGYWGTPGYTDKLIF.